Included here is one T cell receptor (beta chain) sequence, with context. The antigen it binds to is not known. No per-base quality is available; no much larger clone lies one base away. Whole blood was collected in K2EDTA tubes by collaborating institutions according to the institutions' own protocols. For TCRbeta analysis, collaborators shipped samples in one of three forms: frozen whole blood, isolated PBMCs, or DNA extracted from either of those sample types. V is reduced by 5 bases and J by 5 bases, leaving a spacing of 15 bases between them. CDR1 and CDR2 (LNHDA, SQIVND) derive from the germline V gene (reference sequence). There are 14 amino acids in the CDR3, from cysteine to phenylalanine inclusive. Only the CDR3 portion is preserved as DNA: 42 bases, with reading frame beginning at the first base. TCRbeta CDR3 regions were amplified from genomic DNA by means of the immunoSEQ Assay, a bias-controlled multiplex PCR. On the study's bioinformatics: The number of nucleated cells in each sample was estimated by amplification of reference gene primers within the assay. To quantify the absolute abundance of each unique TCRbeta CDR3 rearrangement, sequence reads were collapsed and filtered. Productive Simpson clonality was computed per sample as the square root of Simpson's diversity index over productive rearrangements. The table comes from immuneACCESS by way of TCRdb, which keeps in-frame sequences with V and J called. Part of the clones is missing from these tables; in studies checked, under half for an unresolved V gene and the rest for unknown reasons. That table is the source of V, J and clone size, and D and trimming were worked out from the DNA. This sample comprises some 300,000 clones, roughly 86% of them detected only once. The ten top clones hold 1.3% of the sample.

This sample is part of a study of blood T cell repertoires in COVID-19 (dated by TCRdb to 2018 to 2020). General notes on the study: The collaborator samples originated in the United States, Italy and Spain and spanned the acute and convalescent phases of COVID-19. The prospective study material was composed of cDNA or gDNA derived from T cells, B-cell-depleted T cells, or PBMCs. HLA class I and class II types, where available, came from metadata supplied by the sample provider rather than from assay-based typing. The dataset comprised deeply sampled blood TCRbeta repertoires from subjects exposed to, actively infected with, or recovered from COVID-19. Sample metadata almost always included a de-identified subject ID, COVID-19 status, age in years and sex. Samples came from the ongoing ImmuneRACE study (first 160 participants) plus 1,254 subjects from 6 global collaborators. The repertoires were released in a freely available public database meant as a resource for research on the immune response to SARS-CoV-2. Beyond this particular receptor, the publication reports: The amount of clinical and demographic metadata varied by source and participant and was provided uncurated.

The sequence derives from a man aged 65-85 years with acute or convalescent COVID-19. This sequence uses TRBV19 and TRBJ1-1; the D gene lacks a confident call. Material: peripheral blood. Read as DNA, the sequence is TGTGCCAGTAGTCCCCTTCTCCTGAGGACTGAAGCTTTCTTT. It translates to CASSPLLLRTEAFF. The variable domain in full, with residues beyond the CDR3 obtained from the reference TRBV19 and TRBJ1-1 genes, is DGGITQSPKYLFRKEGQNVTLSCEQNLNHDAMYWYRQDPGQGLRLIYYSQIVNDFQKGDIAEGYSVSREKKESFPLTVTSAQKNPTAFYLCASSPLLLRTEAFFGQGTRLTVV.